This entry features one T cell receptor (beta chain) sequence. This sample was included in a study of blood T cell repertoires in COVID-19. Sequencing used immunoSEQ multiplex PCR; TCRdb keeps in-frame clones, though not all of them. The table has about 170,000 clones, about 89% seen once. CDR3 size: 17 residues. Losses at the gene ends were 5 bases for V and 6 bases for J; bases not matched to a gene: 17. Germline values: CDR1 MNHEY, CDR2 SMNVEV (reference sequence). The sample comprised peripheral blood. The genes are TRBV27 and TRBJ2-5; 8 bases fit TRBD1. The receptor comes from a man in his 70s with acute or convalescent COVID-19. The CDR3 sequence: CASSPKSGQGGRKTQYF. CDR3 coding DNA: TGTGCCAGCAGTCCTAAGTCCGGACAGGGTGGGCGGAAGACCCAGTACTTC.